This T cell receptor (beta chain) was recovered during a study of cytomegalovirus exposure and HLA in healthy donors. The repertoire was sequenced with immunoSEQ multiplex PCR; TCRdb's copy has only in-frame clones and lacks some. The sample includes fewer than 250,000 clones, roughly 88% of them seen just once. With V trimmed by 2 bases and J by 0 bases, 11 bases remained unmatched. Looked up from germline, CDR1 is GTSNPN and CDR2 is SVGIG (reference sequence). The CDR3 length is 18 residues. The V and J genes are TRBV30 and TRBJ2-2; 8 nucleotides agree with TRBD1. The sample was PBMCs. The TCR was taken from a woman in her 30s in good health and CMV-seropositive. The CDR3 sequence: CAWSSPIAGGANTGELFF. DNA of the CDR3: TGTGCCTGGAGTTCCCCTATTGCAGGGGGCGCGAACACCGGGGAGCTGTTTTTT.